The rows below give T cell receptor beta chains drawn from one sample of a study of shared clonotypes between healthy human individuals. This table comes from immunoSEQ multiplex PCR, and its TCRdb copy is limited to in-frame clones, with some not included. The sample includes approximately 1.5 million clones, 95% to 99% of them seen just once. Sequencing used naive CD4+ T cells sorted from blood. Receptor source: a man aged 30 to 39 in good health. The CDR3 runs from the conserved cysteine through the conserved F or W. The D gene is left open where the match is weak. Not every row has a clone size; where given, it reads once, few, many or a size class.

V gene	D gene	clone size	J gene	CDR3 DNA	CDR3 protein
TRBV9	.	.	TRBJ2-7	TGTGCCAGCGGAAACGGGCAGTACGAGCAGTACTTC	CASGNGQYEQYF
TRBV2	TRBD1	.	TRBJ1-1	TGTGCCAGCAGTGAACCCTATGAAGCCCCCGCCCCGGGACAGAAGGTCGCTGAAGCTTTCTTT	CASSEPYEAPAPGQKVAEAFF
TRBV2	.	once	TRBJ1-2	TGTGCCTCGGGGTCTAACTATGGCTACACCTTC	CASGSNYGYTF
TRBV30	TRBD2	.	TRBJ2-2	TGTGCCTGGTCCCCCCATGGAGCTAGCGGGAGGGCCAGGACCGGGGAGCTGTTTTTT	CAWSPHGASGRARTGELFF
TRBV5-1	.	.	TRBJ2-3	TGCGCCAGCGGTTACACAGATACGCAGTATTTT	CASGYTDTQYF
TRBV19	.	.	TRBJ2-1	TGTGCCAGTACCTCGGGCTTAGAGACGGGTTATAATGAGCAGTTCTTC	CASTSGLETGYNEQFF
TRBV5-1	TRBD1	once	TRBJ1-1	TGCGCCAGCAGCTTACAGGGGTCTAAGAACACTGAAGCTTTCTTT	CASSLQGSKNTEAFF
TRBV7-6	TRBD1	.	TRBJ2-7	TGTGCCAGCAGCTTAGAGGGGGCCGCCTCCTACGAGCAGTACTTC	CASSLEGAASYEQYF
TRBV4-3	.	.	TRBJ1-3	TGCGCCAGCAGCCAAACGACCGTGGTGGGAAACACCATATATTTT	CASSQTTVVGNTIYF
TRBV6-1	TRBD1	.	TRBJ1-2	TGTGCCAGCAGTGCAGGGGGCGCGGGCTATGGCTACACCTTC	CASSAGGAGYGYTF
TRBV15	TRBD2	.	TRBJ2-7	TGTGCCACCAGCATAGGACTAGCCTACGAGCAGTACTTC	CATSIGLAYEQYF
TRBV19	.	once	TRBJ2-5	TGTGCCAGTAGTATACGTTCAGACACCCTACAACAAGAGACCCAGTACTTC	CASSIRSDTLQQETQYF
TRBV23-1	.	.	TRBJ2-3	TGCGCCAGCAGTCACTCCCACAGGAATACGCAGTATTTT	CASSHSHRNTQYF
TRBV6-5	.	.	TRBJ2-7	TGTGCCAGCAGTTACCAGGGGAGACTCTACGAGCAGTACTTC	CASSYQGRLYEQYF
TRBV7-9	TRBD2	once	TRBJ2-1	TGTGCCAGCAGCTTAATTACTAGCGGGTATTACAATGAGCAGTTCTTC	CASSLITSGYYNEQFF
TRBV29-1	TRBD2	.	TRBJ2-3	TGCAGCGTTAGGGGTAGCGGGAGCACAGATACGCAGTATTTT	CSVRGSGSTDTQYF
TRBV15	TRBD1	.	TRBJ2-2	TGTGCCACCAGCAGAGGCGCGGGACAGGCAGCCACCGGGGAGCTGTTTTTT	CATSRGAGQAATGELFF
TRBV28	TRBD1	.	TRBJ1-5	TGTGCCAGCAGTTCGGTGTCAGGGGGACGTCAGCCCCAGCATTTT	CASSSVSGGRQPQHF
TRBV7-9	.	once	TRBJ2-7	TGTGCCAGCAGCTTAAGGGAATTGGCTTCGTACGAGCAGTACTTC	CASSLRELASYEQYF
TRBV10-1	.	.	TRBJ1-1	TGCGCCAGCAGTGAGTCGGGCAGGGGTCAGGACACTGAAGCTTTCTTT	CASSESGRGQDTEAFF
TRBV7-2	TRBD2	.	TRBJ2-7	TGTGCCAGCAGCTTAGGGAAGAGGGGAGGGGCCTACGAGCAGTACTTC	CASSLGKRGGAYEQYF
TRBV29-1	.	.	TRBJ1-1	TGCAGCGTTGATCTTCGTTTTCTTTCGACAGCTGAAGCTTTCTTT	CSVDLRFLSTAEAFF
TRBV9	TRBD2	once	TRBJ2-3	TGTGCCAGCAGCGCCCCAGCGGGAGGGCCGGAGAGTACAGATACGCAGTATTTT	CASSAPAGGPESTDTQYF
TRBV19	TRBD1	.	TRBJ2-7	TGTGCCAGTAGTACACAGGCCGGGACAGGACCCTACGAGCAGTACTTC	CASSTQAGTGPYEQYF
TRBV25-1	.	.	TRBJ2-7	TGTGCCAGCGCCGCTCATGCGGCAGTAACCTACGAGCAGTACTTC	CASAAHAAVTYEQYF
TRBV5-1	.	.	TRBJ2-5	TGCGCCAGCAGCTTGGACAGGGTAGAAGAGACCCAGTACTTC	CASSLDRVEETQYF
TRBV6-1	.	.	TRBJ1-5	TGTGCCAGCCACAGGAGGGAGTACAATCAGCCCCAGCATTTT	CASHRREYNQPQHF
TRBV6-1	.	.	TRBJ1-3	TGTGCCAGCAGTGAACAGGGTCAAGCCTACGGAAACACCATATATTTT	CASSEQGQAYGNTIYF
TRBV5-1	.	few	TRBJ1-5	TGCGCCAGCAGCTTGGACCCCAATCAGCCCCAGCATTTT	CASSLDPNQPQHF
TRBV5-1	.	.	TRBJ1-3	TGCGCCAGCAGCCCCAGGGAAGTCTCTGGAAACACCATATATTTT	CASSPREVSGNTIYF
TRBV6-4	TRBD2	.	TRBJ2-3	TGTGCCAGCAGTGAAGGGGCGGGAGGGCCAGATACGCAGTATTTT	CASSEGAGGPDTQYF
TRBV6-6	.	.	TRBJ2-1	TGTGCCAGCAGCACTACAAAGCCCAATGAGCAGTTCTTC	CASSTTKPNEQFF
TRBV6-6	.	.	TRBJ1-1	TGTGCCAGCCGGGTGGGGGGCACTGAAGCTTTCTTT	CASRVGGTEAFF
TRBV5-1	.	.	TRBJ2-3	TGCGCCAGCTTGAGGGATCCTAGCACAGATACGCAGTATTTT	CASLRDPSTDTQYF
TRBV10-2	.	.	TRBJ1-5	TGCGCCAGCAGTGACCAGGGGACTAGCAATCAGCCCCAGCATTTT	CASSDQGTSNQPQHF
TRBV30	.	.	TRBJ2-7	TGTGCCTGGACCCATAGGGGTTTTGGCGAGCAGTACTTC	CAWTHRGFGEQYF
TRBV28	.	.	TRBJ1-2	TGTGCCAGCAGTCGGGCGGGGGGCGCGTTGGGCTACACCTTC	CASSRAGGALGYTF
TRBV19	TRBD2	once	TRBJ2-2	TGTGCCAGCAGCGGACTAGCGGTTAACACCGGGGAGCTGTTTTTT	CASSGLAVNTGELFF
TRBV29-1	TRBD1	.	TRBJ2-7	TGCAGCGTAGAGGACAGGGGGCCATACGAGCAGTACTTC	CSVEDRGPYEQYF
TRBV2	TRBD1	.	TRBJ2-1	TGTGCCAGTACCGCCCCCAGACAGGGATTTGAGCAGTTCTTC	CASTAPRQGFEQFF
TRBV5-1	TRBD1	.	TRBJ1-2	TGCGCCAGCAGCTTGGGTCACCGGACAGGGTATGGCTACACCTTC	CASSLGHRTGYGYTF
TRBV28	.	once	TRBJ1-5	TGTGCCAGCTGGGCCGAGAGGGTTCAGCCCCAGCATTTT	CASWAERVQPQHF
TRBV28	.	.	TRBJ1-1	TGTGCCAGCAGTCTGATACAGGGAGCAGGCGACACTGAAGCTTTCTTT	CASSLIQGAGDTEAFF
TRBV28	.	.	TRBJ1-4	TGTGCCAGCAGTTCCCCACTGACAGGCCGGCCTCTAAATGAAAAACTGTTTTTT	CASSSPLTGRPLNEKLFF
TRBV13	TRBD2	.	TRBJ2-1	TGTGCCAGCAGCTGGCTGCGGGAGGGGTCCTACAATGAGCAGTTCTTC	CASSWLREGSYNEQFF
TRBV27	.	.	TRBJ1-5	TGTGCCAGCAGTAATACAAATAAACCGAATCAGCCCCAGCATTTT	CASSNTNKPNQPQHF
TRBV7-8	.	.	TRBJ2-6	TGTGCCAGCAGCCCACGCGTCTCTGGGGCCAACGTCCTGACTTTC	CASSPRVSGANVLTF
TRBV9	.	.	TRBJ1-5	TGTGCCAGCAGCGCCGGGACAACGCCGGGGGATCAGCCCCAGCATTTT	CASSAGTTPGDQPQHF
TRBV29-1	.	.	TRBJ1-2	TGCAGCGTGGCTCCCAGACAGGCCCCTTATGGCTACACCTTC	CSVAPRQAPYGYTF